The 5 T cell receptor beta chains below were found in one sample sequenced in a study of human T cells and chemical hapten exposure. TCRdb itself ran the RACE reads through MiXCR, one entry per CDR3 protein. Of roughly 200,000 distinct CDR3 sequences listed, roughly a quarter are singletons. Indicated time point: patch test 3, about 24 weeks after DPC sensitization. Treatment indicated: therapeutic diphenylcyclopropenone sensitization with weekly scalp DPC. Sequences were derived from whole blood, sampled in connection with sensitization to the hapten diphenylcyclopropenone (DPC). The receptor set was obtained from a woman between 35 and 50 years old with alopecia areata. Some clones in this sample may be carry-over from other donors' samples.

This clonotype was picked up one time. This CDR3 reads CASSLRQGGEKLFF. CDR3 nucleotides: TGTGCCAGCAGCCTTCGACAAGGCGGGGAAAAACTGTTTTTT. The chain links TRBV7-9 to TRBJ1-4, with D unclear. Trimming stripped 5 bases from V and 8 bases from J, with 15 bases between. CDR1 and CDR2 from the germline V gene are SEHNR and FQNEAQ (reference sequence). This CDR3 region has 14 residues.

This rearrangement joins TRBV7-2 to TRBJ2-7; D is perhaps TRBD2 (6 bases). Trimming left V 2 bases short and J 0 bases short, with 11 bases between. The germline V gene has CDR1 SGHTA and CDR2 FQGNSA. This CDR3 region has 15 residues. CDR3 bases: TGTGCCAGCAGCTTAAGCGGGCCAAGCTCCTACGAGCAGTACTTC. This sequence encodes CASSLSGPSSYEQYF. The full variable domain, completed using reference TRBV7-2 and TRBJ2-7, is GAGVSQSPSNKVTEKGKDVELRCDPISGHTALYWYRQSLGQGLEFLIYFQGNSAPDKSGLPSDRFSAERTGGSVSTLTIQRTQQEDSAVYLCASSLSGPSSYEQYFGPGTRLTVT.

A few counts support this clonotype. The chain recombines TRBV29-1 with TRBJ1-4; D remains ambiguous. Germline CDR1 SQVTM, CDR2 ANQGSEA. The CDR3 is made up of 12 amino acids. The CDR3, as DNA: TGCCCCCCGGCGGGAGGTGACGAAAAACTGTTTTTT. Translated: CPPAGGDEKLFF.

This rearrangement joins TRBV29-1 to TRBJ2-1; 9 nucleotides line up with TRBD2. V lost 6 bases, J lost 6 bases, and 6 bases stayed unmatched. In germline, CDR1 is SQVTM, CDR2 ANQGSEA. This CDR3 has 13 residues. This CDR3 reads CSVLSGSGNEQFF. CDR3 sequence (DNA): TGCAGCGTCCTTAGCGGGAGTGGCAATGAGCAGTTCTTC.

This clonotype was observed a single time. V and J are TRBV12-3 or TRBV12-4 and TRBJ1-5; D is unresolved. There are 15 residues in the CDR3. The germline V and J ends were trimmed by 2 bases and 8 bases, with 16 bases remaining between them. The CDR3 region is CASSLLGSFGEPQHF. As DNA, the CDR3 is TGTGCCAGCAGTTTACTCGGGTCCTTCGGTGAGCCCCAGCATTTT.